This TCR beta chain is drawn from a study of blood T cells in healthy people across ages. General study points: Leaving the PBMCs unsorted stopped any conclusive comparison of naive versus antigen-experienced cells. Aged donors had fewer naive CD4+ cells and lower diversity than long-lived donors.

The V and J ends lost 5 bases and 8 bases, in that order; junction bases with no gene match: 8. The CDR3 covers 12 residues. The germline gives CDR1 DFQATT, CDR2 SNEGSKA (reference sequence). The authors ran a second PCR of about 7 to 12 cycles using a sample-barcoded 5' primer and a J-beta primer mix. MiXCR, applied by TCRdb to the 5' RACE reads, yields one record per CDR3 protein. Of 1.5 million to 1.9 million distinct CDR3 sequences listed, less than 45% are singletons. Each individual donor underwent a draw of about 11 milliliters of peripheral blood. In the case of this clonotype: The antigen remains undetermined.

The gene calls are TRBV20-1 and TRBJ1-2, with 7 bases aligning to TRBD1. This TCR came from a young woman in good health. Sequenced sample: blood. Here the CDR3 DNA reads TGCAGTGCTGTAGGGGACAGCGCCGGCTACACCTTC. As protein: CSAVGDSAGYTF.